This T cell receptor beta chain came from a study of shared clonotypes between healthy human individuals. Study-wide results and caveats: Memory subsets generally showed lower estimated richness than naive subsets.

Deep was the level at which the assay was run. Per the original methods: Junction-only immunoSEQ data arrived without quality scores, meaning filtering differed. Profiled with immunoSEQ multiplex PCR; TCRdb holds only in-frame clones, not every one. Clone size and the V and J calls come from that table; the DNA yielded D and trimming. The table lists roughly 1,500,000 clones, 95% to 99% of them singletons. Concerning this clone: What it binds is not known.

Per the germline V gene, CDR1 is KGHSH and CDR2 is LQKENI. CDR3 size: 15 residues. Trimming took off 3 bases at V and 4 bases at J, with 15 bases between the two ends. Donors were Caucasian adults residing in Nashville, Tennessee, USA. The rearrangement links TRBV18 to TRBJ1-1; D not certain. The sample comprised naive CD4+ T cells sorted from blood. Subset described: CD45RA+ positively selected. This TCR came from a man younger than 45 in good health. The CDR3 DNA sequence: TGTGCCAGCTCACCCCTACGTAGGGAGGGCACTGAAGCTTTCTTT. It yields the protein CASSPLRREGTEAFF.